Following are 17 T cell receptor beta chains from one sample sequenced in a study of T-cell memory formation after mild COVID-19. TCRdb passed the 5' RACE reads through MiXCR, listing each CDR3 protein once. The data show 350,000 or so distinct CDR3 sequences, under 15% seen once. The sample taken for sequencing was PBMCs or a T cell subset sorted from them (not recorded which). These TCRs come from a man aged 18 to 35 who had mild COVID-19 (a few samples of this study predate the infection). Cell type and time point are not known.

This clonotype was seen more than once but under ten times. The gene calls are TRBV4-1 and TRBJ2-5, with D maybe TRBD2 (5 bases). The germline V and J ends were trimmed by 4 bases and 1 base, with 13 bases remaining between them. The length of the CDR3 is 15 residues. CDR1 and CDR2 (germline): MGHRA, YSYEKL. The CDR3 reads CASSRRTDFQETQYF. CDR3 bases: TGCGCCAGCAGCCGGAGGACGGACTTCCAAGAGACCCAGTACTTC.

The genes are TRBV9 and TRBJ2-3, with D possibly TRBD1 on 6 matching bases. Germline V gene lookup returns CDR1 SGDLS and CDR2 YYNGEE. Trimming took 4 bases from V and 1 from J, leaving 13 bases between them. The length of the CDR3 is 15 residues. The CDR3 spells CASSPWGTRTDTQYF. The DNA for the CDR3 is TGTGCCAGCAGCCCCTGGGGGACACGCACAGATACGCAGTATTTT.

This clonotype was observed a few times. V gene TRBV9 combines with J gene TRBJ2-7; D not certain. The V end lost 4 bases, the J end lost 1 base, and 15 bases lay between the germline ends. CDR3 size: 15 residues. The germline gives CDR1 SGDLS, CDR2 YYNGEE. CDR3 DNA: TGTGCCAGCAGCCCCCACCAACGGAGTTCCTACGAGCAGTACTTC. Translation gives CASSPHQRSSYEQYF.

This rearrangement joins TRBV20-1 to TRBJ2-1; TRBD2 matches at 12 bases. Trimming cost V 1 base and J 0 bases; bases outside gene matches: 1. Germline V gene data show CDR1 as DFQATT and CDR2 as SNEGSKA (reference sequence). The CDR3 covers 16 residues. CDR3 loop: CSARGTSGASYNEQFF. CDR3 nucleotides: TGCAGTGCTAGAGGGACTAGCGGGGCCTCCTACAATGAGCAGTTCTTC.

The table lists this clonotype with a few counts. The rearrangement joins TRBV12-3 or TRBV12-4 to TRBJ1-1; weak D call: TRBD1 (5 bases). The V gene lost 5 bases and the J gene lost 10 bases, with 20 bases spanning the gap. The CDR3 covers 14 residues. For the CDR3, the DNA is TGTGCCAGCAGTACCCTCCGGGACCCACGGGGAGCTTTCTTT. As protein: CASSTLRDPRGAFF.

This clonotype was observed many times. This rearrangement joins TRBV5-5 to TRBJ2-3; no clear D gene. The germline V gene has CDR1 SGHKS and CDR2 YYEKEE (reference sequence). V dropped 2 bases and J dropped 5 bases, with 15 bases sitting between them. CDR3 length equals 15 residues. This chain's CDR3 is CASSFDSLLEDTQYF. CDR3 bases: TGTGCCAGCAGCTTCGACTCCCTTTTGGAAGATACGCAGTATTTT.

The V and J genes are TRBV6-5 and TRBJ1-2, with D unresolved. Per the germline V gene, CDR1 is MNHEY and CDR2 is SVGAGI. The CDR3 totals 13 residues. Trimming stripped 6 bases from V and 3 bases from J, with 11 bases between. For the CDR3, the DNA is TGTGCCAGCAGCGCCGGGAGCGACTATGGCTACACCTTC. Translating gives CASSAGSDYGYTF.

This clonotype occurred a few times. The chain links TRBV10-2 to TRBJ2-1, with TRBD2 identical over 10 bases. Per germline, CDR1 WSHSY and CDR2 SAAADI. V lost 8 bases and J lost 8; bases outside the gene matches: 15. This CDR3 has 16 amino acids. The chain's CDR3 is CASGGYERGGSYEQFF. In nucleotides, the CDR3 is TGCGCCAGCGGGGGTTACGAGCGGGGGGGCTCTTATGAGCAGTTCTTC.

There are a few counts of this clonotype. The V call is TRBV12-3 or TRBV12-4, the J call TRBJ2-7; 7 bases match TRBD1. The CDR3 sequence is 15 residues long. Trimming cost V 1 base and J 6 bases; bases outside gene matches: 9. CDR3 loop: CASSLVGQGVSEQYF. The CDR3 region has the DNA TGTGCCAGCAGTTTAGTGGGTCAGGGGGTTAGCGAGCAGTACTTC.

This clonotype was counted a few times. The rearrangement uses TRBV7-9 and TRBJ1-2; D remains ambiguous. The CDR3 sequence is 12 residues long. Trimming left V 3 bases short and J 8 bases short, with 10 bases between. Germline V gene data show CDR1 as SEHNR and CDR2 as FQNEAQ (reference sequence). The CDR3: CASSLWVGGYTF. The CDR3 nucleotides read TGTGCCAGCAGCTTGTGGGTGGGAGGCTACACCTTC.

This clonotype has only a few counts. The chain carries TRBV5-1 and TRBJ2-2; 7 positions match TRBD2. Trimming at V came to 6 bases and at J to 1 base, leaving 9 bases not matched to a gene. The CDR3 covers 16 residues. Looked up from germline, CDR1 is SGHRS and CDR2 is YFSETQ. CDR3 in amino acids: CASNVAAGENTGELFF. Written as DNA, the CDR3 is TGCGCCAGCAATGTGGCGGCGGGGGAGAACACCGGGGAGCTGTTTTTT.

This sequence joins TRBV4-3 and TRBJ2-6; D remains ambiguous. The CDR3 runs to 16 residues. V lost 0 bases and J lost 1, with 7 bases in between. CDR1 and CDR2 (germline): LGHNA, YSLEER. CDR3 amino acids: CASSQDHTSGANVLTF. CDR3 sequence (DNA): TGCGCCAGCAGCCAAGATCACACATCTGGGGCCAACGTCCTGACTTTC.

This clonotype was recorded at least ten times. The gene calls are TRBV7-2 and TRBJ2-7; 10 bases line up with TRBD2. The germline V gene has CDR1 SGHTA and CDR2 FQGNSA. V trimming: 2 bases; J trimming: 9 bases; junction bases outside the gene matches: 7. The CDR3 extends over 14 amino acids. CDR3: CASSLRAGGPRQYF. CDR3 DNA sequence: TGTGCCAGCAGCTTAAGAGCGGGGGGGCCGCGGCAGTACTTC.

The chain uses TRBV4-3 and TRBJ1-1; D might be TRBD1 (6 bases). V was clipped by 0 bases and J by 0 bases, with 17 bases between them. The CDR3 totals 18 residues. Germline V gives CDR1 LGHNA, CDR2 YSLEER. CDR3 residues: CASSQEGTSAAMNTEAFF. CDR3 DNA sequence: TGCGCCAGCAGCCAAGAGGGGACATCGGCCGCTATGAACACTGAAGCTTTCTTT.

This clonotype was recorded a few times. V is TRBV5-6 and J is TRBJ1-5; D unresolved. The V and J ends lost 0 bases and 10 bases respectively, with 17 bases between them. The CDR3 runs to 15 residues. Germline V gene sequence: CDR1 SGHDT, CDR2 YYEEEE. This CDR3 reads CASSLGYRVAGPQHF. The CDR3 DNA reads as TGTGCCAGCAGCTTGGGGTACCGGGTGGCGGGTCCCCAGCATTTT.

The CDR3 region is CSAREAAGGETQYF. For the CDR3, the DNA is TGCAGTGCTAGAGAAGCGGCGGGGGGAGAGACCCAGTACTTC. This chain uses TRBV20-1 with TRBJ2-5; 8 bases map to TRBD2. Trimming cost V 0 bases and J 4 bases; bases outside gene matches: 4. CDR1 DFQATT and CDR2 SNEGSKA come from the germline V gene (reference sequence). This CDR3 spans 14 amino acids.

Ten or more counts support this clonotype. V gene TRBV19 combines with J gene TRBJ1-1; the D is unclear. There are 12 residues in the CDR3. Germline V gene lookup returns CDR1 LNHDA and CDR2 SQIVND (reference sequence). V gave up 3 bases and J gave up 2 bases, with 4 bases separating them. The CDR3 is CASSIGNTEAFF. Written as DNA, the CDR3 is TGTGCCAGTAGTATCGGCAACACTGAAGCTTTCTTT.